The text below deals with one T cell receptor (beta chain). This CDR3 has 13 residues. Trimming left V 4 bases short and J 3 bases short, with 12 bases between. CDR1 and CDR2 from the germline V gene are SQVTM and ANQGSEA. The sample is drawn from a study of T cell changes during pregnancy in multiple sclerosis. TCRdb's copy holds only in-frame clones and misses some; the assay was immunoSEQ multiplex PCR. This sample carries 85,000 to 90,000 clones, 94% of them seen once, and the ten largest clones take around 1.7%. The chain has TRBV29-1 and TRBJ1-1; possibly TRBD1 for D (6 bases). This material consisted of peripheral blood, taken after pregnancy. The TCR originated in a female donor in good health, enrolled as a control in a pregnancy study. The CDR3 sequence is CSVARGGDTEAFF. The DNA for the CDR3 is TGCAGCGTTGCTAGGGGGGGGGACACTGAAGCTTTCTTT. The variable domain in full, completed from reference TRBV29-1 and TRBJ1-1, reads SAVISQKPSRDICQRGTSLTIQCQVDSQVTMMFWYRQQPGQSLTLIATANQGSEATYESGFVIDKFPISRPNLTFSTLTVSNMSPEDSSIYLCSVARGGDTEAFFGQGTRLTVV.